The source of this TCR beta chain is a study of graft-versus-host responses after intestinal transplantation. Overall study findings and caveats: Some patients had graft-donor T cell macrochimerism, and their allografts showed high graft-versus-host to host-versus-graft clonal ratios. Among circulating GvH clones, peak levels were associated with early post-transplant declines in HvG clones.

The repertoire was sequenced with immunoSEQ multiplex PCR; TCRdb's copy has only in-frame clones and lacks some. The repertoire holds about 88,000 clones, with 75% to 95% as singletons. Points on this clone: Its specificity is unknown.

The CDR3 spans 11 residues. V was pared by 7 bases and J by 15 bases, with 16 bases between. CDR1 is MDHEN and CDR2 is SYDVKM in the germline V gene. This material consisted of unstimulated CD4+ T cells sorted from spleen or lymph node cells, taken before transplant. This clonotype originated in a human donor who was the organ donor for an intestinal transplant. The rearrangement links TRBV28 to TRBJ1-5, with no clear D. The CDR3 DNA sequence: TGTGCCAGCAAAGCGAGCGACCCCTTGCATTTT. This gives the protein CASKASDPLHF.